A single sample gave rise to the 13 T cell receptor beta chains below, sequenced in a study of blood T cell repertoires in COVID-19. Some clones are missing from TCRdb's copy, which holds only in-frame ones; the method was immunoSEQ multiplex PCR. The sample contains over 250,000 clones, approximately 85% of which appear only once. Source material: peripheral blood. Every receptor here comes from a woman in her 70s with acute or convalescent COVID-19.

The chain uses TRBV10-3 and TRBJ2-7, with a tentative D call TRBD2 (6 bases). Germline V gene data show CDR1 as ENHRY and CDR2 as SYGVKD. The CDR3 extends over 15 amino acids. V was trimmed by 5 bases and J by 3 bases, leaving 17 bases between them. The CDR3 spells CAISSTGTGGYEQYF. CDR3 nucleotide sequence: TGTGCCATCAGTTCGACCGGGACTGGGGGCTACGAGCAGTACTTC.

The chain employs TRBV6-5 and TRBJ2-1; D is possibly TRBD2 (6 bases). This CDR3 spans 15 amino acids. CDR1 is MNHEY and CDR2 is SVGAGI in the germline V gene. The V end lost 8 bases, the J end lost 6 bases, and 20 bases lay between the germline ends. The CDR3 DNA sequence: TGTGCCAGCGGCCGGGACTCCTGGTGGGGCAATGAGCAGTTCTTC. It codes for CASGRDSWWGNEQFF.

The chain employs TRBV24-1 and TRBJ2-5; 10 nucleotides align to TRBD1. The V gene end was trimmed by 4 bases and the J gene end by 5 bases; junction bases not matched to a gene: 6. The CDR3 runs to 15 residues. The germline CDR1 and CDR2 sequences are KGHDR and SFDVKD. CDR3 sequence (DNA): TGTGCCACCAGTGACGCCGGGACAGGGGACGAGACCCAGTACTTC. Protein sequence: CATSDAGTGDETQYF.

The chain has TRBV5-1 and TRBJ1-2; TRBD1 matches at 7 bases. The germline V gene encodes CDR1 SGHRS and CDR2 YFSETQ. With 0 bases clipped from V and 8 bases from J, the junction kept 16 bases outside the gene matches. The CDR3 loop spans 17 amino acids. The chain's CDR3 is CASSLVRSTGKRGGYTF. CDR3 bases: TGCGCCAGCAGCTTGGTTCGGTCGACAGGGAAAAGGGGCGGCTACACCTTC.

The rearrangement uses TRBV7-9 and TRBJ1-1; D is possibly TRBD1 (5 bases). Germline V gene data show CDR1 as SEHNR and CDR2 as FQNEAQ (reference sequence). The V end was cut by 5 bases, the J end by 2 bases, with 9 bases between. The CDR3 loop spans 13 amino acids. Here the CDR3 reads CASSEDTNTEAFF. The DNA of the CDR3 is TGTGCCAGCAGCGAGGACACAAACACTGAAGCTTTCTTT.

This clone appeared once. V gene TRBV28 combines with J gene TRBJ1-2; 7 bases are a match to TRBD1. Germline CDR1 and CDR2: MDHEN and SYDVKM. V lost 2 bases, J lost 7 bases, and 10 bases stayed unmatched. This CDR3 has 15 amino acids. The CDR3 here is CASSLVGTGERGYTF. CDR3 sequence (DNA): TGTGCCAGCAGTTTAGTGGGTACAGGGGAGCGTGGCTACACCTTC.

The J gene is TRBJ2-2, the V gene TRBV10-2; 8 nucleotides line up with TRBD1. The trim removed 7 bases at V and 5 bases at J, leaving 9 bases unmatched. The germline V gene has CDR1 WSHSY and CDR2 SAAADI. CDR3 size: 15 residues. CDR3: CASNPGQAGTGELFF. The CDR3, as DNA: TGCGCCAGCAACCCGGGACAGGCTGGAACCGGGGAGCTGTTTTTT.

This chain connects TRBV10-3 to TRBJ2-3, with D perhaps TRBD2 (6 bases). Germline CDR1 is ENHRY and CDR2 is SYGVKD. This CDR3 region has 14 residues. Trimming cost V 10 bases and J 5 bases, with 19 bases left between them. This CDR3 is CATLGGSLGDTQYF. In DNA form, the CDR3 reads TGTGCCACCCTCGGGGGAAGTTTAGGAGATACGCAGTATTTT.

The gene calls are TRBV19 and TRBJ2-6, with TRBD1 matching over 8 bases. The CDR3 totals 15 residues. Unmatched junction bases numbered 2, after V lost 6 bases and J lost 1 base. CDR1 LNHDA and CDR2 SQIVND come from the germline V gene (reference sequence). CDR3 sequence (DNA): TGTGCCAGTAGCCGACAGGGGTCTGGGGCCAACGTCCTGACTTTC. Protein product: CASSRQGSGANVLTF.

CDR3 in amino acids: CSVDYSYTDTQYF. The DNA of the CDR3 is TGCAGCGTTGATTACAGTTACACAGATACGCAGTATTTT. The chain combines TRBV29-1 with TRBJ2-3; no firm D call. This CDR3 has 13 amino acids. V lost 3 bases and J 2 bases, leaving 9 bases between the germline ends. Germline CDR1 SQVTM, CDR2 ANQGSEA.

The rearrangement uses TRBV10-1 and TRBJ1-1; D is perhaps TRBD1 (6 bases). Trimming shortened V by 3 bases and J by 1 base, and 9 bases separated the two germline ends. The germline V gene encodes CDR1 WNHNN and CDR2 SYGVQD (reference sequence). The CDR3 extends over 14 amino acids. DNA for the CDR3: TGCGCCAGCAGTGATACAGGGAGGAACACTGAAGCTTTCTTT. As protein: CASSDTGRNTEAFF.

The chain combines TRBV3-1 (or the pseudogene TRBV3-2) with TRBJ1-1; no firm D call. The CDR3 runs 13 residues. Germline V lookup: CDR1 LGHDT, CDR2 YNNKEL (reference sequence). Trimming pared 4 bases from V and 7 bases from J, leaving 13 bases between. The DNA for the CDR3 is TGTGCCAGCAGCCGGAAGAGCGACGGTGAAGCTTTCTTT. Protein sequence: CASSRKSDGEAFF.

This clone showed up just once. The rearrangement joins TRBV7-2 to TRBJ2-3; 10 positions agree with TRBD2. V lost 6 bases to trimming and J lost 0 bases; unmatched junction nucleotides: 3. Germline V gives CDR1 SGHTA, CDR2 FQGNSA. This CDR3 spans 15 amino acids. Written as DNA, the CDR3 is TGTGCCAGCAGTGAGACTAGCGGGAGCACAGATACGCAGTATTTT. Protein sequence: CASSETSGSTDTQYF. Full variable domain (remainder filled in from reference TRBV7-2 and TRBJ2-3): GAGVSQSPSNKVTEKGKDVELRCDPISGHTALYWYRQSLGQGLEFLIYFQGNSAPDKSGLPSDRFSAERTGGSVSTLTIQRTQQEDSAVYLCASSETSGSTDTQYFGPGTRLTVL.